One and the same sample provided the 16 T cell receptor beta chains below, sequenced in a study of CD8 T cells in Susac syndrome. With random hexamers, reverse transcription was performed on about 0.5 to 1 ug of RNA. One entry per CDR3 protein results from TCRdb running MiXCR on the immunoSEQ multiplex PCR reads. The sample lists tens of thousands of distinct CDR3 sequences, 85% to 95% occurring once. The sequenced sample was CD8+ T cells from PBMCs. The origin of the receptors is a human donor in good health.

The genes are TRBV19 and TRBJ1-1, with 8 bases that match TRBD1. Per germline, CDR1 LNHDA and CDR2 SQIVND (reference sequence). V lost 9 bases, J lost 6 bases, and 6 bases stayed unmatched. The CDR3 loop spans 12 amino acids. The CDR3 protein is CASAGTGSEAFF. The CDR3 region has the DNA TGTGCCAGCGCCGGGACAGGCTCTGAAGCTTTCTTT.

This chain connects TRBV4-2 to TRBJ1-5, with 7 bases identical to TRBD1. The CDR3 extends over 18 amino acids. Per germline, CDR1 LGHNA and CDR2 YNFKEQ. Losses at the gene ends were 0 bases for V and 4 bases for J; bases not matched to a gene: 12. DNA of the CDR3: TGTGCCAGCAGCCAAGATCCCCCCACAGGGGAAAGTAATCAGCCCCAGCATTTT. This gives the protein CASSQDPPTGESNQPQHF.

J is TRBJ2-5 and V is TRBV30; the D call may be TRBD1 or TRBD2 (7 bases each). Deletions cut 0 bases from V and 1 base from J, with 12 bases between. The CDR3 spans 15 residues. Germline CDR1 is GTSNPN and CDR2 is SVGIG (reference sequence). CDR3 bases: TGTGCCTGGAGTGTAGCGGGGACAGCCCAAGAGACCCAGTACTTC. This translates into CAWSVAGTAQETQYF.

This chain connects TRBV7-9 to TRBJ2-1; 7 bases agree with TRBD1. This CDR3 comprises 15 residues. The trim removed 5 bases at V and 2 bases at J, leaving 6 bases unmatched. Germline V gene lookup returns CDR1 SEHNR and CDR2 FQNEAQ (reference sequence). CDR3 in amino acids: CASSLGQVPYNEQFF. The CDR3 DNA is TGTGCCAGCAGCCTTGGACAGGTCCCCTACAATGAGCAGTTCTTC.

The chain employs TRBV7-2 and TRBJ2-7; possibly TRBD2 for D (6 bases). The CDR3 covers 14 residues. V shed 1 base and J shed 7 bases, with 14 bases lying between them. Germline V gives CDR1 SGHTA, CDR2 FQGNSA. The CDR3: CASSLGGDGREQYF. As DNA, the CDR3 is TGTGCCAGCAGCTTAGGCGGGGACGGTCGGGAGCAGTACTTC.

The chain links TRBV18 to TRBJ2-7; 7 bases are a match to TRBD1. This CDR3 region has 13 residues. The germline V gene encodes CDR1 KGHSH and CDR2 LQKENI. With 10 bases clipped from V and 1 base from J, the junction kept 7 bases outside the gene matches. The CDR3 reads CATTGTDSYEQYF. The CDR3, as DNA: TGTGCCACCACCGGGACAGATTCCTACGAGCAGTACTTC. The full variable domain, rest sourced from reference TRBV18 and TRBJ2-7, is NAGVMQNPRHLVRRRGQEARLRCSPMKGHSHVYWYRQLPEEGLKFMVYLQKENIIDESGMPKERFSAEFPKEGPSILRIQQVVRGDSAAYFCATTGTDSYEQYFGPGTRLTVT.

V usage is TRBV3-1 and J usage is TRBJ1-2; TRBD1 matches 10 bases. The CDR3 has 17 amino acids. Germline V gene sequence: CDR1 LGHDT, CDR2 YNNKEL (reference sequence). With 6 bases clipped from V and 4 bases from J, the junction kept 14 bases outside the gene matches. The CDR3 reads CASSPKPGQGIIYGYTF. The CDR3, as DNA: TGTGCCAGCAGTCCTAAACCGGGACAGGGGATTATCTATGGCTACACCTTC.

This clonotype was recorded only once. This chain links TRBV5-6 with TRBJ2-7; 7 nucleotides align to TRBD1. Germline trimming cut 4 bases from V and 2 bases from J; bases unmatched to any gene: 6. Germline CDR1 is SGHDT and CDR2 is YYEEEE. This CDR3 has 14 residues. The CDR3 DNA follows: TGTGCCAGCAGCCTGGACAGGACCGCCTACGAGCAGTACTTC. Translating gives CASSLDRTAYEQYF. The whole variable domain, filled in from reference TRBV5-6 and TRBJ2-7, reads DAGVTQSPTHLIKTRGQQVTLRCSPKSGHDTVSWYQQALGQGPQFIFQYYEEEERQRGNFPDRFSGHQFPNYSSELNVNALLLGDSALYLCASSLDRTAYEQYFGPGTRLTVT.

The rearrangement joins TRBV29-1 to TRBJ2-6, with a weak D call TRBD1 (6 bases). Trimming removed 4 bases at V and 0 bases at J, with 19 bases between. The CDR3 is 18 amino acids. The germline V gene has CDR1 SQVTM and CDR2 ANQGSEA. The chain's CDR3 is CSVGGSQGWSSGANVLTF. CDR3 DNA: TGCAGCGTTGGGGGTTCACAGGGTTGGAGCTCTGGGGCCAACGTCCTGACTTTC.

V gene TRBV2 combines with J gene TRBJ2-2; D ambiguous. The CDR3 totals 10 residues. V dropped 5 bases and J dropped 10 bases, with 5 bases sitting between them. The germline CDR1 and CDR2 sequences are SNHLY and FYNNEI. The chain's CDR3 is CASSIKELFF. The CDR3, as DNA: TGTGCCAGCAGTATCAAGGAGCTGTTTTTT.

This chain joins TRBV4-2 and TRBJ2-1; 8 positions agree with TRBD2. V gave up 1 base and J gave up 8 bases; unmatched junction bases: 1. This CDR3 has 13 amino acids. Germline V lookup: CDR1 LGHNA, CDR2 YNFKEQ. The CDR3 DNA reads TGTGCCAGCAGCCAAGCAGCGGGGGATGAGCAGTTCTTC. Its translation: CASSQAAGDEQFF.

This chain links TRBV12-3 or TRBV12-4 with TRBJ1-5; the match to TRBD1 covers 12 bases. Trimming cost V 5 bases and J 6 bases; bases outside gene matches: 11. There are 17 residues in the CDR3. Here the CDR3 DNA reads TGTGCCAGCAGTCCCGGGACAGGGGGCCTATTTTTTCAGCCCCAGCATTTT. This translates into CASSPGTGGLFFQPQHF.

This chain joins TRBV7-2 and TRBJ2-3, with TRBD1 identical over 7 bases. CDR1 is SGHTA and CDR2 is FQGNSA in the germline V gene. CDR3 length: 15 amino acids. The J segment lost 10 bases and the V segment lost 4 bases, leaving 14 bases of the junction unmatched. CDR3 coding DNA: TGTGCCAGCAGCTACACAGGGGTCCCCCCAGTGCCGCAGTATTTT. It codes for CASSYTGVPPVPQYF.

This clonotype appeared a few times. The rearrangement joins TRBV7-2 to TRBJ2-1; no clear D. From germline, CDR1 is SGHTA and CDR2 FQGNSA. Between the trimmed V and J ends, which lost 4 bases and 3 bases, there was a span of 13 bases. The CDR3 totals 15 residues. CDR3 region: CASSSSAADYNEQFF. In DNA form, the CDR3 reads TGTGCCAGCAGCTCTTCGGCGGCGGACTACAATGAGCAGTTCTTC. Based on the CDR3 plus reference TRBV7-2 and TRBJ2-1, the full variable domain is GAGVSQSPSNKVTEKGKDVELRCDPISGHTALYWYRQSLGQGLEFLIYFQGNSAPDKSGLPSDRFSAERTGGSVSTLTIQRTQQEDSAVYLCASSSSAADYNEQFFGPGTRLTVL.

J is TRBJ2-7 and V is TRBV7-9, with D perhaps assigned TRBD1 or TRBD2 (5 bases each). The germline CDR1 and CDR2 sequences are SEHNR and FQNEAQ (reference sequence). V was clipped by 5 bases and J by 5 bases, with 16 bases between them. The CDR3 sequence is 14 residues long. As DNA, the CDR3 is TGTGCCAGCAGCCGCGACTTGGGACCGGACGAGCAGTACTTC. Protein sequence: CASSRDLGPDEQYF.

DNA for the CDR3: TGTGCCAGCACCAGGGGCGGCGATTCTAACACTGAAGCTTTCTTT. This encodes CASTRGGDSNTEAFF. The chain links TRBV2 to TRBJ1-1; weak D call: TRBD1 (6 bases). There are 15 residues in the CDR3. Trimming stripped 7 bases from V and 2 bases from J, with 17 bases between. CDR1 and CDR2 from the germline V gene are SNHLY and FYNNEI.